The 2 T cell receptor beta chains presented below share a single source sample, sequenced in a study of regulatory T cells in long-lasting Graves disease. Through Arm-PCR of CDR3 regions and iRepertoire HTBI primers, TCR beta libraries were built. One entry per CDR3 protein results from TCRdb running MiXCR on the multiplex PCR reads. In the table there are a few hundred thousand distinct CDR3 sequences, approximately 12% of which are singletons. Time point indicated: newly diagnosed GD, antithyroid drugs for less than 3 months. Extracted RNA from PBMCs served as the source of the TCR library. These data are also associated with another study on T cells in Graves' hyperthyroidism and ophthalmopathy.

The sample was peripheral blood mononuclear cells (PBMCs), taken at new diagnosis, from a patient treated with antithyroid drugs. These receptors all come from a woman aged 18-29 years with Graves disease.

This clonotype was recorded a few times. CDR3: CASSFIAESHNEQFF. The CDR3 DNA sequence: TGTGCCAGCAGCTTCATAGCGGAGAGCCACAATGAGCAGTTCTTC. The genes are TRBV7-2 and TRBJ2-1, with a weak D call TRBD2 (6 bases). In germline, CDR1 is SGHTA, CDR2 FQGNSA. Trimming removed 3 bases at V and 5 bases at J, with 14 bases between. The CDR3 loop spans 15 amino acids.

This clonotype was seen at least ten times. V gene TRBV11-3 combines with J gene TRBJ2-2, with 8 positions matching TRBD1. Germline V gives CDR1 SGHNT, CDR2 YENEEA. Losses at the gene ends were 0 bases for V and 5 bases for J; bases not matched to a gene: 5. CDR3 length equals 16 residues. The CDR3 DNA reads as TGTGCCAGCAGCTTAGATTATCGGACAGGGACCGGGGAGCTGTTTTTT. As protein: CASSLDYRTGTGELFF.